The rows below give T cell receptor beta chains drawn from one sample of a study of CD8 T cells in Susac syndrome. TCRdb re-analysed the immunoSEQ multiplex PCR reads in MiXCR, keeping a single row per CDR3 protein. The sample shows roughly 150,000 distinct CDR3 sequences, around 94% of them seen only once. Material: CD4+ T cells from PBMCs. The receptors were sampled from a human donor with multiple sclerosis. CDR3s include the opening cysteine and the closing phenylalanine or tryptophan. The order of the fields is J gene, clone size, CDR3 length, V gene, D gene, CDR3 protein, CDR3 DNA. A D gene is named only where the DNA matches it firmly. The size entry is marked missing in some rows and otherwise reads once, few, many or a size class.

>TRBJ1-2|-|13|TRBV10-3|-
CAIPSGRGYGYTF
TGTGCCATTCCCTCAGGCCGGGGCTATGGCTACACCTTC
>TRBJ2-1|-|13|TRBV29-1|-
CSVPRKSYNEQFF
TGCAGCGTTCCCCGGAAATCCTACAATGAGCAGTTCTTC
>TRBJ2-7|-|15|TRBV12-3/TRBV12-4|-
CASSLGGAGSYEQYF
TGTGCCAGCAGTTTGGGGGGGGCCGGCTCCTACGAGCAGTACTTC
>TRBJ1-5|-|15|TRBV12-3/TRBV12-4|-
CASSLREGPNQPQHF
TGTGCCAGCAGTTTGAGAGAAGGTCCCAATCAGCCCCAGCATTTT
>TRBJ2-2|-|15|TRBV24-1|TRBD2
CATSLGGSGTGELFF
TGTGCCACCAGTTTAGGCGGGAGCGGTACCGGGGAGCTGTTTTTT
>TRBJ2-7|-|16|TRBV11-2|TRBD2
CASSPSSGRISYEQYF
TGTGCCAGCAGCCCCAGTAGCGGGAGGATTTCCTACGAGCAGTACTTC
>TRBJ2-7|-|15|TRBV20-1|TRBD2
CSAVSSQRESYEQYF
TGCAGTGCTGTAAGCTCCCAGCGGGAGTCCTACGAGCAGTACTTC
>TRBJ1-2|-|13|TRBV20-1|-
CSADFRQSYGYTF
TGCAGTGCCGATTTTAGGCAGAGCTATGGCTACACCTTC
>TRBJ1-3|-|14|TRBV30|-
CAWSVKGGGNTIYF
TGTGCCTGGAGTGTAAAGGGTGGTGGAAACACCATATATTTT
>TRBJ1-1|-|16|TRBV14|-
CASSHWGYRQNTEAFF
TGTGCCAGCAGCCATTGGGGTTATAGGCAGAACACTGAAGCTTTCTTT
>TRBJ2-7|-|13|TRBV28|-
CASKKGGVREQYF
TGTGCCAGCAAAAAAGGGGGGGTACGCGAGCAGTACTTC
>TRBJ1-5|-|15|TRBV19|-
CASSIGIFGNQPQHF
TGTGCCAGTAGTATAGGGATTTTTGGCAATCAGCCCCAGCATTTT
>TRBJ1-2|-|15|TRBV6-2/TRBV6-3|-
CASSSRPKQGLGYTF
TGTGCCAGCAGCTCACGACCAAAGCAGGGGCTGGGCTACACCTTC
>TRBJ1-3|-|15|TRBV5-1|-
CASSLTGASGNTIYF
TGCGCCAGCAGCTTGACAGGAGCCTCTGGAAACACCATATATTTT
>TRBJ2-5|-|15|TRBV6-5|TRBD2
CASSWRTSGEETQYF
TGTGCCAGCAGTTGGAGGACTAGCGGGGAGGAGACCCAGTACTTC
>TRBJ2-5|few|14|TRBV7-9|TRBD2
CASSFGTSGETQYF
TGTGCCAGCAGCTTTGGGACTAGCGGGGAGACCCAGTACTTC
>TRBJ1-5|once|16|TRBV4-1|-
CASSQIGKNSNQPQHF
TGCGCCAGCAGCCAAATTGGGAAAAATAGCAATCAGCCCCAGCATTTT
>TRBJ1-4|-|14|TRBV9|-
CASSPRGTSEKLFF
TGTGCCAGCAGCCCCCGAGGGACCAGCGAAAAACTGTTTTTT
>TRBJ2-7|many|11|TRBV7-2|-
CASSPSYEQYF
TGTGCCAGCAGCCCCTCCTACGAGCAGTACTTC
>TRBJ1-1|-|12|TRBV30|-
CAWGVSNRSVFF
TGTGCCTGGGGGGTTTCAAACCGCTCAGTTTTCTTT
>TRBJ2-7|once|15|TRBV18|TRBD1
CASSPDRGRSYEQYF
TGTGCCAGCTCACCGGACAGGGGGCGATCCTACGAGCAGTACTTC
>TRBJ1-4|-|14|TRBV27|-
CASSLSGKGEKLFF
TGTGCCAGCAGTTTGTCTGGGAAGGGTGAAAAACTGTTTTTT
>TRBJ2-1|-|22|TRBV11-2|TRBD2
CASSRPQTGTSGRQVVYNEQFF
TGTGCCAGCAGCAGACCTCAAACCGGGACTAGCGGGAGGCAGGTCGTGTACAATGAGCAGTTCTTC
>TRBJ2-5|-|14|TRBV15|TRBD2
CATSRDRGGETQYF
TGTGCCACCAGCAGAGATCGGGGGGGTGAGACCCAGTACTTC
>TRBJ1-5|-|14|TRBV12-3/TRBV12-4|-
CASSFTLRDQPQHF
TGTGCCAGCAGTTTTACCCTTCGGGATCAGCCCCAGCATTTT
>TRBJ1-4|-|14|TRBV12-3/TRBV12-4|TRBD1
CASSFEGANEKLFF
TGTGCCAGCAGTTTTGAGGGGGCGAATGAAAAACTGTTTTTT
>TRBJ1-2|few|13|TRBV7-2|-
CASTPYLRDVDTF
TGTGCCAGCACCCCCTACTTACGGGATGTCGACACCTTC
>TRBJ2-2|-|15|TRBV12-3/TRBV12-4|-
CASSLPAGNTGELFF
TGTGCCAGCAGTTTACCTGCGGGAAACACCGGGGAGCTGTTTTTT
>TRBJ2-1|-|11|TRBV5-4|-
CASSYTGEQFF
TGTGCCAGCAGCTACACGGGAGAGCAGTTCTTC
>TRBJ2-5|once|13|TRBV30|-
CAWSVVPQETQYF
TGTGCCTGGAGTGTAGTACCGCAAGAGACCCAGTACTTC
>TRBJ1-5|-|13|TRBV30|TRBD1
CAWSLTGGQPQHF
TGTGCCTGGAGTTTGACAGGGGGTCAGCCCCAGCATTTT
>TRBJ2-3|-|15|TRBV27|TRBD2
CASRGTSGYTDTQYF
TGTGCCAGCCGGGGGACTAGCGGTTACACAGATACGCAGTATTTT
>TRBJ2-3|-|11|TRBV27|-
CASRIYDTQYF
TGTGCCAGCAGAATCTACGATACGCAGTATTTT
>TRBJ1-4|-|17|TRBV23-1|TRBD1
CASSLDRVQIRDEKLFF
TGCGCCAGCAGCCTGGACAGGGTTCAGATCAGAGATGAAAAACTGTTTTTT
>TRBJ2-1|-|14|TRBV4-2|TRBD1
CASRGSQGANKQFF
TGTGCCAGCAGAGGATCACAGGGGGCTAATAAGCAGTTCTTC
>TRBJ1-5|-|13|TRBV7-2|TRBD1
CASSLDRNQPQHF
TGTGCCAGCAGCCTGGACAGGAATCAGCCCCAGCATTTT
>TRBJ1-1|-|12|TRBV5-1|-
CASSSQDSGAFF
TGCGCCAGCAGCTCGCAGGACAGCGGGGCTTTCTTT
>TRBJ1-2|-|11|TRBV20-1|-
CSAVARGGYTF
TGCAGTGCCGTAGCCAGGGGCGGCTACACCTTC
>TRBJ1-4|-|15|TRBV6-6|-
CASSWGDGSNEKLFF
TGTGCCAGCAGTTGGGGGGACGGTTCGAATGAAAAACTGTTTTTT
>TRBJ1-1|once|12|TRBV5-6|-
CASSLWADGAFF
TGTGCCAGCAGCTTGTGGGCAGACGGAGCTTTCTTT
>TRBJ2-1|-|15|TRBV5-1|TRBD2
CASSFLSGKGYEQFF
TGCGCCAGCAGCTTTCTTAGCGGGAAAGGCTATGAGCAGTTCTTC
>TRBJ2-2|-|14|TRBV10-3|-
CAISPLAGNGELFF
TGTGCCATCAGTCCACTGGCCGGGAACGGGGAGCTGTTTTTT
>TRBJ1-2|once|15|TRBV5-4|-
CASSYADRPNYGYTF
TGTGCCAGCAGCTATGCGGACAGACCAAACTATGGCTACACCTTC
>TRBJ2-7|-|16|TRBV30|TRBD2
CAWTHKRTSGSYEQYF
TGTGCCTGGACTCATAAGCGGACTAGCGGGAGCTACGAGCAGTACTTC
>TRBJ2-2|-|15|TRBV29-1|TRBD1
CSVQRTGDDTGELFF
TGCAGCGTTCAGAGGACAGGGGACGACACCGGGGAGCTGTTTTTT
>TRBJ1-3|-|14|TRBV30|-
CAWSVRGPGNTIYF
TGTGCCTGGAGTGTACGGGGCCCTGGAAACACCATATATTTT
>TRBJ1-5|-|13|TRBV7-2|-
CASSSTAARPQHF
TGTGCCAGCAGCTCGACGGCTGCAAGGCCCCAGCATTTT
>TRBJ2-7|-|15|TRBV7-2|-
CASSFLALGRYEQYF
TGTGCCAGCAGCTTCCTGGCCCTAGGAAGGTACGAGCAGTACTTC
>TRBJ2-5|-|13|TRBV24-1|-
CATSDPSGETQYF
TGTGCCACCAGTGACCCTTCAGGAGAGACCCAGTACTTC
>TRBJ2-4|-|13|TRBV29-1|-
CSVELQTKNIQYF
TGCAGCGTTGAACTCCAGACCAAAAACATTCAGTACTTC
>TRBJ2-5|-|12|TRBV12-3/TRBV12-4|-
CASALNRETQYF
TGTGCCAGCGCCCTCAACCGGGAGACCCAGTACTTC
>TRBJ2-4|-|15|TRBV6-2/TRBV6-3|-
CASSYDGLAKNIQYF
TGTGCCAGCAGTTACGACGGATTAGCCAAAAACATTCAGTACTTC
>TRBJ2-7|-|14|TRBV29-1|TRBD1
CSAFTGTGSYEQYF
TGCAGCGCTTTTACCGGGACAGGATCCTACGAGCAGTACTTC